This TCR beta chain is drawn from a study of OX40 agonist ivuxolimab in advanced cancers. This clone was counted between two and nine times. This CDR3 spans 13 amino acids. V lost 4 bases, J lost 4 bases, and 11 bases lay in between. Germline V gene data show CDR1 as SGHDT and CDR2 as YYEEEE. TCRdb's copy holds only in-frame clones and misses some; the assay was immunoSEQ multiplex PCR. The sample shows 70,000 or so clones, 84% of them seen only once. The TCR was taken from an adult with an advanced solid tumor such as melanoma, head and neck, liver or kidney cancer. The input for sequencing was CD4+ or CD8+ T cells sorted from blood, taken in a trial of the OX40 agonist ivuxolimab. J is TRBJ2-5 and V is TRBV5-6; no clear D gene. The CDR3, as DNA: TGTGCCAGCAGCGAGTTCCAGCGAGAGACCCAGTACTTC. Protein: CASSEFQRETQYF.